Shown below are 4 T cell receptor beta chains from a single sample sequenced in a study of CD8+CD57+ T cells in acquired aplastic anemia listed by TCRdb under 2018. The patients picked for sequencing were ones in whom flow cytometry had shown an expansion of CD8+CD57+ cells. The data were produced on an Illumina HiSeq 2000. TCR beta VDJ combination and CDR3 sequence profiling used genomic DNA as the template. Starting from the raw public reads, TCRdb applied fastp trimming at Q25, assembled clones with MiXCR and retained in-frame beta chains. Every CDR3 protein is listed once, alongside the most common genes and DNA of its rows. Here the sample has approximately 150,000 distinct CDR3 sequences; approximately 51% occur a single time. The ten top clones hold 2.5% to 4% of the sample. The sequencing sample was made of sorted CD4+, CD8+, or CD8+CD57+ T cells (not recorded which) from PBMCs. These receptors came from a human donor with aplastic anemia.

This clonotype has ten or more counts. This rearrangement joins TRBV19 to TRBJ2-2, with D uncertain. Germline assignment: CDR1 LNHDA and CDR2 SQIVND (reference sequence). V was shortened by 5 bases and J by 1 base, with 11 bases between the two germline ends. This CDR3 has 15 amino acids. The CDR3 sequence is CASSWEHLNTGELFF. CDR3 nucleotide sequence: TGTGCCAGTAGTTGGGAACACTTGAACACCGGGGAGCTGTTTTTT.

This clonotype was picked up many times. CDR3 sequence: CASSLDRGHTEAFF. CDR3 nucleotides: TGTGCCAGCAGTTTGGACAGGGGGCACACTGAAGCTTTCTTT. The chain links TRBV12-3 or TRBV12-4 to TRBJ1-1; 11 nucleotides agree with TRBD1. After removal of 3 bases from V and 3 bases from J, the junction contained 0 bases not matched to a gene. The CDR3 length is 14 residues.

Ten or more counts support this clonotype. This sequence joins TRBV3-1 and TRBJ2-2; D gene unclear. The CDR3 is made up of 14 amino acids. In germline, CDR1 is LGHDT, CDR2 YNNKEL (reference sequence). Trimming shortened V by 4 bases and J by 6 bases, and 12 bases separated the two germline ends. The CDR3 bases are TGTGCCAGCAGCCTCAATCCAGGTTCCGGGGAGCTGTTTTTT. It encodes CASSLNPGSGELFF.

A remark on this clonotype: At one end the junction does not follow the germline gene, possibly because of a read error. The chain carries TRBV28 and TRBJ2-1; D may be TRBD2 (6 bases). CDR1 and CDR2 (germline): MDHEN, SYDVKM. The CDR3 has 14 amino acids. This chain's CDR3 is CAISFGGAYNEQFF. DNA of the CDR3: TGTGCCATCAGTTTTGGCGGGGCTTACAATGAGCAGTTCTTC. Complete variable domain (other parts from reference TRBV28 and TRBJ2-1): DVKVTQSSRYLVKRTGEKVFLECVQDMDHENMFWYRQDPGLGLRLIYFSYDVKMKEKGDIPEGYSVSREKKERFSLILESASTNQTSMYLCAISFGGAYNEQFFGPGTRLTVL.